The entry that follows covers one T cell receptor (beta chain) sequence. Antigen unknown. The data are from a study of neurological immune-mediated disorders. V trimming: 1 base; J trimming: 8 bases; junction bases outside the gene matches: 11. The CDR3 is 16 amino acids. The germline V gene encodes CDR1 SGHVS and CDR2 FQNEAQ. Indicated time point: technical triplicate 2. Study outcomes and limitations: Levels of TCR clonal expansion peaked in HTLV-1-associated myelopathy and reached their lowest in multiple sclerosis, under those of healthy controls.

5'RACE generated cDNA with 10-nucleotide random UMIs. TCRdb re-called the 5' RACE reads with MiXCR, one entry per CDR3 protein. The table lists about 59,000 distinct CDR3 sequences, around 24% of them singletons. V gene TRBV7-8 combines with J gene TRBJ2-1; 7 bases fit TRBD2. Input material: PBMCs. The origin of this receptor is a man aged 60-69 years with HTLV-1-associated myelopathy (HAM/TSP). The CDR3 sequence: CASSLDYTTGGDEQFF. The DNA for the CDR3 is TGTGCCAGCAGCTTAGACTACACCACGGGAGGTGATGAGCAGTTCTTC.